The present T cell receptor beta chain was sequenced within a study of OX40 agonist ivuxolimab in advanced cancers. Study as a whole: Partial responses occurred in Three dose-escalation patients, one with hepatocellular carcinoma and two with cutaneous melanoma.

The CDR3 contains 13 residues. V lost 3 bases and J lost 5, with 10 bases in between. CDR1 and CDR2 from the germline V gene are KGHSH and LQKENI. As regards this clone: Its cognate antigen is unknown.

Study-wide points: Compared with CD4+, CD8+ T cells on average had more expanded clones. Clonal expansion from baseline to week 6 occurred in both CD4+ and CD8+ T cells.

The assay was immunoSEQ multiplex PCR, and TCRdb's table has in-frame clones only and misses some. Altogether roughly 57,000 clones are present, 79% being singletons, with the ten largest covering about 2.3%. This receptor was taken from an adult with an advanced solid tumor such as melanoma, head and neck, liver or kidney cancer. The chain joins TRBV18 to TRBJ1-1; D uncertain. The sample consisted of CD4+ or CD8+ T cells sorted from blood, taken in a trial of the OX40 agonist ivuxolimab. Here the CDR3 DNA reads TGTGCCAGCTCACCGGGAGGGAGAACTGAAGCTTTCTTT. Its translation is CASSPGGRTEAFF.